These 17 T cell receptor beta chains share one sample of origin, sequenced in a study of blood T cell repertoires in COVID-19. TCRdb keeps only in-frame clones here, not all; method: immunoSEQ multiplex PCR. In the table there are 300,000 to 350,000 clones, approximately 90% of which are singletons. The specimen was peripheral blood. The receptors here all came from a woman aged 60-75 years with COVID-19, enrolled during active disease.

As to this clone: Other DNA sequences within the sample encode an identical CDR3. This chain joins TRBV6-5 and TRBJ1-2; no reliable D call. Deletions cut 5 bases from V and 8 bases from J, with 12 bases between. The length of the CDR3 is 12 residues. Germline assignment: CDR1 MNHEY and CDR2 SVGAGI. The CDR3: CASSLAGIGYTF. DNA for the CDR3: TGTGCCAGCAGTCTTGCGGGGATAGGCTACACCTTC.

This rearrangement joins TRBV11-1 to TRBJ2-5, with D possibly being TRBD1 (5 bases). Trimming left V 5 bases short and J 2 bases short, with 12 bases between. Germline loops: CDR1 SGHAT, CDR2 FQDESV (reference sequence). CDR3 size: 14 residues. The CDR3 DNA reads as TGTGCCAGCAGCCCCAGGACAAGTCAAGAGACCCAGTACTTC. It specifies CASSPRTSQETQYF.

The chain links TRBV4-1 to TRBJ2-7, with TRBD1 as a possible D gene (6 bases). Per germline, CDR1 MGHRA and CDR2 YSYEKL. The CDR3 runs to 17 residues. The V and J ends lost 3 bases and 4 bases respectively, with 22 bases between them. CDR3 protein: CASSQTPYSWGRYEQYF. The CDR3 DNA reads TGCGCCAGCAGCCAGACCCCTTACAGTTGGGGGCGGTACGAGCAGTACTTC.

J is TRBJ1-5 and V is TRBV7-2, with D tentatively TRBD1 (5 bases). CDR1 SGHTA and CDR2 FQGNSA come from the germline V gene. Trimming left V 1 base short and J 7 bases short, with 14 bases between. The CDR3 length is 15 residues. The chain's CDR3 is CASSLDWGPRQPQHF. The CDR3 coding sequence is TGTGCCAGCAGCTTAGATTGGGGCCCTCGGCAGCCCCAGCATTTT.

The CDR3 DNA sequence: TGTGCCAGCAGCTCCTGGGTGGCTAGCGATGAGCAGTTCTTC. It specifies CASSSWVASDEQFF. This rearrangement joins TRBV11-2 to TRBJ2-1; D possibly corresponds to TRBD2 (6 bases). Trimming stripped 4 bases from V and 8 bases from J, with 15 bases between. There are 14 residues in the CDR3. The germline V gene has CDR1 SGHAT and CDR2 FQNNGV. Looking up the rest from reference TRBV11-2 and TRBJ2-1 gives the full variable domain: EAGVAQSPRYKIIEKRQSVAFWCNPISGHATLYWYQQILGQGPKLLIQFQNNGVVDDSQLPKDRFSAERLKGVDSTLKIQPAKLEDSAVYLCASSSWVASDEQFFGPGTRLTVL.

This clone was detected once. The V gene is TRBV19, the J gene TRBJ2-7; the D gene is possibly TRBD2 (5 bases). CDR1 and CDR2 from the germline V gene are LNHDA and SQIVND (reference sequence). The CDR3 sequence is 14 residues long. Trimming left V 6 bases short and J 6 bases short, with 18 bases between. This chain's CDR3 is CASRPAGIPSEQYF. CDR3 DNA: TGTGCCAGTAGGCCAGCCGGGATCCCGAGCGAGCAGTACTTC. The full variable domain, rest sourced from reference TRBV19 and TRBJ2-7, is DGGITQSPKYLFRKEGQNVTLSCEQNLNHDAMYWYRQDPGQGLRLIYYSQIVNDFQKGDIAEGYSVSREKKESFPLTVTSAQKNPTAFYLCASRPAGIPSEQYFGPGTRLTVT.

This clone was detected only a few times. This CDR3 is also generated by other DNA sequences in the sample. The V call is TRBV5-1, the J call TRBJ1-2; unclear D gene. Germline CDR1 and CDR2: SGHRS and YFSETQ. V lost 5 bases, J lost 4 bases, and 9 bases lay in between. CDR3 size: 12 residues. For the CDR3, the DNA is TGCGCCAGCAGTCTAGGCTCCTATGGCTACACCTTC. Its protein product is CASSLGSYGYTF.

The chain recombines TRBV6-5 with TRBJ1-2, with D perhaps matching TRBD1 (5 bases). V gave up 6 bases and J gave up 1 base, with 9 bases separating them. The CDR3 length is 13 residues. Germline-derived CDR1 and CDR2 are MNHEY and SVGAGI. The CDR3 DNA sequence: TGTGCCAGCAGCATCGACAGTAACTATGGCTACACCTTC. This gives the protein CASSIDSNYGYTF.

This CDR3 is CASSLAGASYEQYF. CDR3 in DNA: TGTGCCAGCAGCTTAGCAGGGGCGTCCTACGAGCAGTACTTC. V and J are TRBV11-3 and TRBJ2-7, with D possibly TRBD1 on 6 matching bases. In germline, CDR1 is SGHNT, CDR2 YENEEA. The CDR3 is 14 residues long. The V end lost 1 base, the J end lost 1 base, and 8 bases lay between the germline ends.

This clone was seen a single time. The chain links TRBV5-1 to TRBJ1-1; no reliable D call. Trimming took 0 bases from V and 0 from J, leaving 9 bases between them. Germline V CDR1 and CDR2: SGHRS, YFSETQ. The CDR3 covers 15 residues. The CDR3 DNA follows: TGCGCCAGCAGCTTGGACATGGGCATGAACACTGAAGCTTTCTTT. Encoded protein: CASSLDMGMNTEAFF.

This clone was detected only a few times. The CDR3 region has the DNA TGTGCCAGCAGTTCAGGGGGCTGGCGTGGCTACACCTTC. Translation gives CASSSGGWRGYTF. This chain uses TRBV11-3 with TRBJ1-2, with 8 bases matching TRBD1. The CDR3 is 13 residues long. Germline CDR1 is SGHNT and CDR2 is YENEEA. The trim removed 6 bases at V and 7 bases at J, leaving 7 bases unmatched.

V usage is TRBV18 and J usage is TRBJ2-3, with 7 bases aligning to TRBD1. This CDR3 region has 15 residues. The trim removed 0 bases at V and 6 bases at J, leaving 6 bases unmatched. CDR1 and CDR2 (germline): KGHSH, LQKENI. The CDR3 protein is CASSPPWQGVDTQYF. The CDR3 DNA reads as TGTGCCAGCTCACCACCTTGGCAGGGGGTCGATACGCAGTATTTT. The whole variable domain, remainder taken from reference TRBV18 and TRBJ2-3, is NAGVMQNPRHLVRRRGQEARLRCSPMKGHSHVYWYRQLPEEGLKFMVYLQKENIIDESGMPKERFSAEFPKEGPSILRIQQVVRGDSAAYFCASSPPWQGVDTQYFGPGTRLTVL.

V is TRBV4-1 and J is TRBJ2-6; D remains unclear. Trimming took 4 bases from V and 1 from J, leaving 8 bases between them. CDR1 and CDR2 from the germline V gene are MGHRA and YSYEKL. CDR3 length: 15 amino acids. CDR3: CASSRSVSGANVLTF. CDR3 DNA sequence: TGCGCCAGCAGCCGTTCCGTTTCTGGGGCCAACGTCCTGACTTTC.

This CDR3 reads CASSLTVYEQYF. For the CDR3, the DNA is TGTGCCAGCAGTTTGACAGTCTACGAGCAGTACTTC. The chain links TRBV6-5 to TRBJ2-7; tentatively, D is TRBD1 (5 bases). Germline V gene sequence: CDR1 MNHEY, CDR2 SVGAGI. V gave up 4 bases and J gave up 3 bases, with 7 bases separating them. The CDR3 covers 12 residues.

The CDR3 region has the DNA TGTGCCAGCAGTTCCCTTCGGGGGTTAGATACGCAGTATTTT. As protein: CASSSLRGLDTQYF. The chain employs TRBV6-5 and TRBJ2-3; D might be TRBD2 (6 bases). This CDR3 comprises 14 residues. V lost 4 bases, J lost 5 bases, and 13 bases lay in between. Germline V gene data show CDR1 as MNHEY and CDR2 as SVGAGI.

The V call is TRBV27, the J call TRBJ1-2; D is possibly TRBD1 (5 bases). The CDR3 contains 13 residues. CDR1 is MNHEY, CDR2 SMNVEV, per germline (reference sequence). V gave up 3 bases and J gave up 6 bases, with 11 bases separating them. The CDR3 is CASSFWQGHGYTF. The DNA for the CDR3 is TGTGCCAGCAGTTTTTGGCAGGGTCATGGCTACACCTTC.

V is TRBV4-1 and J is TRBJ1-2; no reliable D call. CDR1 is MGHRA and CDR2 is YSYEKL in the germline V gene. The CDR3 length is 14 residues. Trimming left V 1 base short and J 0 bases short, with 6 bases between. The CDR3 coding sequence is TGCGCCAGCAGCCAAGTCAGAACTAACTATGGCTACACCTTC. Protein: CASSQVRTNYGYTF.